This T cell receptor beta chain came from a study of T cells in Graves' hyperthyroidism and ophthalmopathy (dated by TCRdb to 2018 to 2020). In the study overall: Peripheral blood samples were taken at initial diagnosis, before any treatment was given. TCR V-J signatures able to tell the groups apart were searched for in a discovery cohort of some 100 patients, of whom more than 40 had Graves' ophthalmopathy and about 60 had stable Graves' hyperthyroidism. Prospective prediction of ophthalmopathy was tested in an independent validation cohort consisting of 18 hyperthyroidism patients and around 17 patients who later progressed to ophthalmopathy. For training and testing, the 100 or so patients in the discovery cohort were randomly divided in a 7:3 ratio. In over five Graves' hyperthyroidism patients, the study also compared T-cell repertoires from thyroid tissue with T-cell repertoires from blood. Once sampling was done, hyperthyroidism patients were given methimazole at a starting dose of 30 mg daily, whereas ophthalmopathy patients were given high-dose intravenous methylprednisolone. TCR Vbeta CDR3 sequencing of approximately 140 peripheral blood samples (approximately 44 ophthalmopathy, about 74 hyperthyroidism and approximately 17 progressor patients) is reported in the paper. Study-level results and caveats: During validation, the model predicted progression to ophthalmopathy a median of around 7 months ahead of onset, with around 70% sensitivity and around 72% specificity. A 13 V-J signature model separated ophthalmopathy from stable hyperthyroidism, with approximately 87% sensitivity and 81.08% specificity in cross-validation and 80%/75% in testing. Blood samples also contained most of the expanded thyroid clonotypes (frequency above 0.001), which suggests that blood repertoires may reflect thyroid immune responses. Sample size was not statistically predetermined, and investigators were not blinded to group allocation.

The TCR beta CDR3 regions were amplified from the RNA transcripts. The TCR CDR3 was subjected to a first round of RT-PCR using the HTBI primer set and the Qiagen OneStep RT-PCR kit. Libraries were constructed in a second round of multiplex PCR, after which size selection and purification were carried out. Libraries were sequenced paired-end with 100 bp reads on an Illumina HiSeq2000. The original pipeline was this. Raw data were processed with SOAPnuke, discarding reads with adapters, uncalled bases, mean Phred below 15, or no exact constant-primer or identifier match. High-quality paired reads were merged using COPE v1.2.5, and each unique nucleotide sequence was defined as a clonotype. Clonotypes were aligned to IMGT TRBV, TRBD and TRBJ reference segments using MiTCR v1.1. Analysis was restricted to V-J combinations with a frequency above 0.0001, which covered about 99% of repertoires. A TCS score was defined as the ratio of F50 (clonal expansion) to E x V (chaos), with BLOSUM62-based TCRdist applied between CDR3 peptides within each V-J. Welch's t-statistics and random forest reduced roughly 530 V-J features to 10 to 15, which were used in a naive Bayes classifier (R e1071). Through fastp at Q25 and MiXCR, TCRdb rebuilt clones from the public reads, retaining in-frame beta chains. Each record represents a unique CDR3 protein, reported with the most common genes and DNA among its rows. These V and J calls originate from TCRdb's pipeline instead of the authors' own analysis. The sample profile shows hundreds of thousands of distinct CDR3 sequences; approximately 25% of them were found once. The ten largest account for roughly 35% of the sample.

Ophthalmopathy patients had moderately to severely active disease, with a Clinical Activity Score of 3 or more, a NOSPECS grade of 4 or more, and a disease duration of less than 3 months. Any patient with an uncontrolled infection, another autoimmune disease, pregnancy or lactation was excluded. Diagnoses relied on clinical symptoms, serum thyroxine and TRAb, thyroid ultrasound and orbital computed tomography. PBMCs were isolated from 10 ml of fresh peripheral blood by Ficoll-Paque density gradient centrifugation. Total RNA was extracted using Trizol reagent, and RNA quality was assessed on an Agilent 2100 Bioanalyzer. Reading the germline V gene gives CDR1 MDHEN and CDR2 SYDVKM. V and J are truncated by 8 bases and 5 bases respectively, leaving an intervening sequence of 21 bases. The CDR3 runs 16 amino acids, cysteine and phenylalanine included. The entry retains the CDR3 DNA only, 48 bases that are in frame from base 1.

This clonotype was observed at least ten times. No antigen is known for it. Nothing much larger sits one base from this clone, and base qualities are not available. Specimen: blood. The origin of this receptor is a woman aged 40 to 55 with Graves' ophthalmopathy. This chain is built from TRBV28 and TRBJ2-2, with the D gene not clear enough to name. The CDR3 loop reads CASLMVWASGTGELFF. The DNA reads TGTGCCAGCCTCATGGTGTGGGCTAGTGGAACCGGGGAGCTGTTTTTT.